The present TCR beta chain was sequenced within a study of spatial heterogeneity in lung cancer. At the level of the study: Detection of beta-chain sequences consistently exceeded that of alpha-chain sequences.

Germline CDR1 reads DFQATT; CDR2 reads SNEGSKA (reference sequence). V was shortened by 2 bases and J by 2 bases, with 10 bases between the two germline ends. The CDR3 totals 13 residues. Time point indicated: sample taken at primary tumor resection. The input material, whole RNA from tumor, nontumor lung or frozen PBMC, was sequenced unsorted. From the 5' RACE reads, TCRdb called clonotypes with MiXCR, one entry per CDR3 protein. The sample has some 38,000 distinct CDR3 sequences, 6% to 8% seen once. The gene calls are TRBV20-1 and TRBJ2-7; no definite D call. The TCR comes from a male donor with early-stage non-small cell lung cancer. The input for sequencing was PBMCs, taken at surgery. The CDR3 DNA is TGCAGTGCTAGACTCGAGAATACCTACGAGCAGTACTTC. Protein sequence: CSARLENTYEQYF.